What follows are 8 T cell receptor beta chains derived from one specimen sequenced in a study of blood T cell repertoires in COVID-19. TCRdb keeps only in-frame clones here, not all; method: immunoSEQ multiplex PCR. The repertoire holds around 250,000 clones, around 83% seen once, with around 6% in the top ten. Specimen: peripheral blood. Every receptor here comes from a man of 80 years or more with acute or convalescent COVID-19.

CDR3 sequence: CASSSGASGGAKETQYF. The CDR3 DNA follows: TGTGCCAGCAGCTCAGGGGCTAGCGGGGGGGCGAAAGAGACCCAGTACTTC. This chain uses TRBV7-2 with TRBJ2-5; 12 bases are a match to TRBD2. Germline V CDR1 and CDR2: SGHTA, FQGNSA. The CDR3 loop spans 17 amino acids. The V and J ends lost 4 bases and 3 bases, in that order; junction bases with no gene match: 9.

The chain joins TRBV3-1 (or the pseudogene TRBV3-2) to TRBJ1-2, with 11 bases aligning to TRBD1. Germline V gene sequence: CDR1 LGHDT, CDR2 YNNKEL (reference sequence). V trimming: 5 bases; J trimming: 7 bases; junction bases outside the gene matches: 3. The CDR3 length is 13 residues. CDR3 in DNA: TGTGCCAGCAGCTATGGACAGGGGGCTGGCTACACCTTC. Translating gives CASSYGQGAGYTF.

The chain is built from TRBV5-1 and TRBJ1-2, with 9 bases lining up with TRBD1. The CDR3 length is 15 residues. CDR1 and CDR2 (germline): SGHRS, YFSETQ. The trim removed 3 bases at V and 6 bases at J, leaving 9 bases unmatched. The CDR3 loop is CASSWMPGDRDGYTF. The CDR3, as DNA: TGCGCCAGCAGCTGGATGCCTGGGGACAGGGATGGCTACACCTTC.

The chain joins TRBV5-4 to TRBJ2-7, with TRBD1 matching 8 bases. Germline V lookup: CDR1 SGHNT, CDR2 YYREEE (reference sequence). J was trimmed by 7 bases and V by 3 bases; bases with no gene match: 12. The CDR3 runs 15 residues. The CDR3 sequence: CASSWGQGAMGEQYF. The CDR3 DNA follows: TGTGCCAGCAGCTGGGGGCAGGGGGCAATGGGGGAGCAGTACTTC.

The chain is built from TRBV9 and TRBJ2-1, with 8 bases lining up with TRBD1. J was trimmed by 9 bases and V by 2 bases; bases with no gene match: 13. CDR1 and CDR2 from the germline V gene are SGDLS and YYNGEE. This CDR3 spans 16 amino acids. In nucleotides, the CDR3 is TGTGCCAGCAGCGTCGGGCAGGGGGCGCTTTCTGGTGAGCAGTTCTTC. Its translation: CASSVGQGALSGEQFF.

This sequence joins TRBV5-5 and TRBJ2-7; 7 positions agree with TRBD1. Germline loops: CDR1 SGHKS, CDR2 YYEKEE (reference sequence). Unmatched junction bases numbered 9, after V lost 10 bases and J lost 2 bases. The CDR3 has 13 residues. The CDR3 DNA reads as TGTGCCTCCGCCCCTCAGGGGGCCTACGAGCAGTACTTC. This codes for CASAPQGAYEQYF.

The chain has TRBV5-1 and TRBJ1-1, with 8 bases identical to TRBD1. Trimming took 2 bases from V and 4 from J; bases not matched to a gene: 7. Germline CDR1 reads SGHRS; CDR2 reads YFSETQ. The CDR3 runs 15 residues. The CDR3 DNA follows: TGCGCCAGCAGCTTTTTGGACAGGGTCCCCACTGAAGCTTTCTTT. Amino acids: CASSFLDRVPTEAFF. The full variable domain, its missing parts supplied by reference TRBV5-1 and TRBJ1-1, is KAGVTQTPRYLIKTRGQQVTLSCSPISGHRSVSWYQQTPGQGLQFLFEYFSETQRNKGNFPGRFSGRQFSNSRSEMNVSTLELGDSALYLCASSFLDRVPTEAFFGQGTRLTVV.

The chain links TRBV28 to TRBJ2-5; D remains ambiguous. Germline lookup yields CDR1 MDHEN and CDR2 SYDVKM. This CDR3 has 12 amino acids. Trimming pared 2 bases from V and 3 bases from J, leaving 4 bases between. CDR3 amino acids: CASSLLEETQYF. The CDR3 DNA sequence: TGTGCCAGCAGTTTACTAGAAGAGACCCAGTACTTC. The entire variable domain, with the rest obtained from reference TRBV28 and TRBJ2-5, is as follows: DVKVTQSSRYLVKRTGEKVFLECVQDMDHENMFWYRQDPGLGLRLIYFSYDVKMKEKGDIPEGYSVSREKKERFSLILESASTNQTSMYLCASSLLEETQYFGPGTRLLVL.